The subject of this entry is one T cell receptor beta chain. The data stem from a study of technical replicates of blood from a few donors. The data were produced by immunoSEQ multiplex PCR, yet TCRdb's version contains in-frame clones alone and is incomplete. The data show around 86,000 clones, with approximately 96% seen just once and 0.2% held by the top ten. This sequence was found in a human donor in good health. Material for sequencing was T cells isolated from PBMCs.

The CDR3, as DNA: TGTGCCAGCAGCGTAGGTCGAGTAAACTATGGCTACACCTTC. This encodes CASSVGRVNYGYTF. The chain joins TRBV9 to TRBJ1-2; D gene ambiguous. The CDR3 runs 14 residues. V lost 0 bases and J lost 2, with 8 bases in between. CDR1 SGDLS and CDR2 YYNGEE come from the germline V gene.